This TCR beta chain originates from a study of naive and memory T cell subsets. Germline V gives CDR1 MNHEY, CDR2 SVGEGT. CDR3 length equals 13 residues. V shed 1 base, J shed 6 bases, and the junction held 1 base outside the gene matches. Ligated cDNA underwent four rounds of PCR with nested alpha and beta constant region primers and SP2. TCRdb analysed the 5' RACE reads with MiXCR anew, one entry per CDR3 protein. The sample includes 56,000 or so distinct CDR3 sequences, under 10% of them seen just once. The library had UMIs added by 3' ligation of an oligonucleotide to TCR cDNA. The receptor was isolated from a female donor in good health. The chain carries TRBV6-2 or TRBV6-3 and TRBJ1-2; the match to TRBD1 covers 8 bases. The CDR3 loop is CASSYLTGDGYTF. The CDR3 region has the DNA TGTGCCAGCAGTTACTTGACAGGGGATGGCTACACCTTC.